Listed below are T cell receptor beta chains from one sample, sequenced in a study of T cells in Graves' hyperthyroidism and ophthalmopathy. TCRdb ran MiXCR on the multiplex PCR reads and lists one entry per CDR3 protein. Here the sample spans 600,000 or so distinct CDR3 sequences, 14% being singletons. The source material was blood. The receptors shown here come from a woman under 30 with Graves' ophthalmopathy. Both conserved end residues are part of each CDR3. A D gene is named only where the DNA matches it firmly. Not every row has a clone size; where given, it reads once, few, many or a size class.

d_call	clone_size	v_call	j_call	cdr3_nt	cdr3_aa
TRBD2	NA	TRBV20-1	TRBJ2-7	TGCAGTGCTAGAGTCTCGGGACTAGCGGTTTCCTACGAGCAGTACTTC	CSARVSGLAVSYEQYF
NA	NA	TRBV27	TRBJ1-6	TGTGCCAGCAGTTTATTTGGGGCTAACTCCTATAATTCACCCCTCCACTTT	CASSLFGANSYNSPLHF
TRBD1	many	TRBV6-1	TRBJ2-3	TGTGCCAGCAGTGAAGCGCTGGGACAGGGGACAGATACGCAGTATTTT	CASSEALGQGTDTQYF
NA	few	TRBV15	TRBJ2-1	TGTGCCACCAGCAGAGATGCACTAAGCGGCAATGAGCAGTTCTTC	CATSRDALSGNEQFF
NA	few	TRBV19	TRBJ1-2	TGTGCCAGTACCGTATTGAGGCCGGGGGACGGGCCACCCTTC	CASTVLRPGDGPPF
NA	once	TRBV20-1	TRBJ2-2	TGCAGTGCAACAGTACCAGGGGCAACCGGGGAGCTGTTTTTT	CSATVPGATGELFF
TRBD1	many	TRBV11-2	TRBJ1-1	TGTGCCAGCACAGGGGGCTACAACACTGAAGCTTTCTTT	CASTGGYNTEAFF
NA	many	TRBV20-1	TRBJ1-1	TGCAGTGCCCCCCAGGACACGAACACTGAAGCTTTCTTT	CSAPQDTNTEAFF
NA	many	TRBV18	TRBJ2-1	TGTGCCAGCTCCCTACAGACGAGCTCCTACAATGAGCAGTTCTTC	CASSLQTSSYNEQFF
TRBD2	many	TRBV24-1	TRBJ2-7	TGTGCCACCAGTCGAGGGACGACAGCTAGCGGGAGGGATGATGAGCAGTACTTC	CATSRGTTASGRDDEQYF
NA	NA	TRBV27	TRBJ1-1	TGTGCCAGCAGGGGGGCCGGGACGGCGAACACTGAAGCTTTCTTT	CASRGAGTANTEAFF
NA	few	TRBV7-3	TRBJ2-3	TGTGCCAGCAGCTTAAGTAGCGGAACCACAGATACGCAGTATTTT	CASSLSSGTTDTQYF
NA	NA	TRBV12-3/TRBV12-4	TRBJ2-1	TGTGCCAGCTCACCCGACGGTGAGGGAAATGAGCAGTTCTTC	CASSPDGEGNEQFF
NA	many	TRBV15	TRBJ1-1	TGTGCCACCAGCAGACCGGACACTGAAGCTTTCTTT	CATSRPDTEAFF
TRBD2	NA	TRBV6-4	TRBJ2-2	TGTGCCAGCAGCTGCAGCCCCAAGAGCGGGAGCCCCACCGGGGAGCTGTTTTTT	CASSCSPKSGSPTGELFF
NA	NA	TRBV7-3	TRBJ1-4	TGTGCCAGCAGTCTTGCAGGGTGGGAGAATGAAAAACTGTTTTTT	CASSLAGWENEKLFF
NA	many	TRBV12-3/TRBV12-4	TRBJ2-1	TGTGCCAGCAGTTTAGAGGAAAGAGGTGATATGTTCTTC	CASSLEERGDMFF
TRBD1	few	TRBV20-1	TRBJ2-5	TGCAGTGCTAGAGATATAGGACAGGGGGTAGAGACCCAGTACTTC	CSARDIGQGVETQYF
NA	NA	TRBV30	TRBJ1-4	TGTGCCTTTACAGATAACAACAATGAAAAACTGTTTTTT	CAFTDNNNEKLFF
NA	few	TRBV6-2/TRBV6-3	TRBJ1-2	TGTGCCAGCAGAGCTGCCCGGGGGAGCTATGGCTACACCTTC	CASRAARGSYGYTF
NA	NA	TRBV5-6	TRBJ1-2	TGTGCCAGCAGCTTGGAGGGGGTAGTCTACACCTTC	CASSLEGVVYTF
NA	few	TRBV13	TRBJ2-1	TGTGCCAGCAGCCCGTGGGGGGCGGGAATCAGTGAGCAGTTCTTC	CASSPWGAGISEQFF
NA	few	TRBV6-1	TRBJ2-3	TGTGCCAGCAGTTCCCCCTGGGATACTACGCAGTATTTT	CASSSPWDTTQYF
NA	NA	TRBV30	TRBJ1-3	TGTGCCTGGAGTGGACAGGCCGCGGGGAACACCATATATTTT	CAWSGQAAGNTIYF
NA	many	TRBV11-2	TRBJ1-3	TGTGCCAGCAGCTTAATACAGGTTGACACCATATATTTT	CASSLIQVDTIYF
NA	many	TRBV10-3	TRBJ2-7	TGTGCCATCAGTGAGTCTAATGGCGGCGAGCAGTACTTC	CAISESNGGEQYF
NA	few	TRBV5-1	TRBJ2-7	TGCGCCAGCAGCCGGACCTTCTCCTACGAGCAGTACTTC	CASSRTFSYEQYF
NA	NA	TRBV6-5	TRBJ2-3	TGTGCCAGCAGTTACTCTACAATACTAGTTGGTTCAGATACGCAGTATTTT	CASSYSTILVGSDTQYF
TRBD1	NA	TRBV19	TRBJ1-6	TGTGCCAGTAGTTCCGGGACAGAGGCCATTGGAAATTCACCCCTCCACTTT	CASSSGTEAIGNSPLHF
TRBD2	NA	TRBV11-3	TRBJ2-1	TGTGCCAGCAGCCAACGAGACGGGCTAGCGGGAGGAGGGGAGCAGTTCTTC	CASSQRDGLAGGGEQFF
NA	many	TRBV29-1	TRBJ1-4	TGCAGCGTTGAAAAAAGAGGGAAACTGTTTTTT	CSVEKRGKLFF
NA	many	TRBV27	TRBJ1-1	TGTGCCAGCTACCTAACGGGACATGGAGCTTTCTTT	CASYLTGHGAFF
TRBD1	many	TRBV24-1	TRBJ1-1	TGTGCCACCAGTGGGACAGGGGAAATAGAAGCTTTCTTT	CATSGTGEIEAFF
NA	NA	TRBV6-1	TRBJ2-5	TGTGCCAGCAGAAGGGAACTAAAGGGGGAGACCCAGTACTTC	CASRRELKGETQYF
TRBD2	many	TRBV6-1	TRBJ2-5	TGTGCCAGCAGTTTAGCGGGAGGCCGACAAGAGACCCAGTACTTC	CASSLAGGRQETQYF
NA	NA	TRBV9	TRBJ2-2	TGTGCCAGCAGCTCGGAGAGCCGGCACACCGGGGAGCTGTTTTTT	CASSSESRHTGELFF
NA	few	TRBV5-6	TRBJ2-2	TGTGCCAGCAGCCTACTCGGGACCAAAAACACCGGGGAGCTGTTTTTT	CASSLLGTKNTGELFF
NA	NA	TRBV9	TRBJ2-1	TGTGCCAGCAGCGTCTATGGACCCAGCGGCCTGTACAATGAGCAGTTCTTC	CASSVYGPSGLYNEQFF
TRBD1	few	TRBV4-1	TRBJ1-1	TGCGCCAGCAGCCAAGGGGGGACAGGTGGCACTGAAGCTTTCTTT	CASSQGGTGGTEAFF
NA	NA	TRBV27	TRBJ1-2	TGTGCCAGCAGCTCCTCTGGGGGGAACTATGGCTACACCTTC	CASSSSGGNYGYTF
NA	NA	TRBV6-2/TRBV6-3	TRBJ2-3	TGTGCCAGCAGTTACGCGGACGGGGGAACGCAGTATTTT	CASSYADGGTQYF
NA	NA	TRBV4-1	TRBJ1-4	TGCGCCAGCAGCCAAGGACAAAAACTGTTTTTT	CASSQGQKLFF
NA	NA	TRBV18	TRBJ1-6	TGTGCCAGCTCACGCGGGTCGACAGCCCCCTATAATTCACCCCTCCACTTT	CASSRGSTAPYNSPLHF
TRBD2	many	TRBV7-2	TRBJ2-3	TGTGCCAGCAGGAGCGGGAGGGCCGCGGATACGCAGTATTTT	CASRSGRAADTQYF
TRBD2	many	TRBV28	TRBJ2-6	TGTGCCAGCAGTCTCCGAGTAGCGGGAGGATCTGGGGCCAACGTCCTGACTTTC	CASSLRVAGGSGANVLTF
NA	NA	TRBV6-2/TRBV6-3	TRBJ1-2	TGTGCCAGCAGGCGGGGTACGCCTAACTATGGCTACACCTTC	CASRRGTPNYGYTF
NA	many	TRBV5-1	TRBJ2-2	TGCGCCAGCAGCTTTTTACAGGGTCCCGGGGAGCTGTTTTTT	CASSFLQGPGELFF